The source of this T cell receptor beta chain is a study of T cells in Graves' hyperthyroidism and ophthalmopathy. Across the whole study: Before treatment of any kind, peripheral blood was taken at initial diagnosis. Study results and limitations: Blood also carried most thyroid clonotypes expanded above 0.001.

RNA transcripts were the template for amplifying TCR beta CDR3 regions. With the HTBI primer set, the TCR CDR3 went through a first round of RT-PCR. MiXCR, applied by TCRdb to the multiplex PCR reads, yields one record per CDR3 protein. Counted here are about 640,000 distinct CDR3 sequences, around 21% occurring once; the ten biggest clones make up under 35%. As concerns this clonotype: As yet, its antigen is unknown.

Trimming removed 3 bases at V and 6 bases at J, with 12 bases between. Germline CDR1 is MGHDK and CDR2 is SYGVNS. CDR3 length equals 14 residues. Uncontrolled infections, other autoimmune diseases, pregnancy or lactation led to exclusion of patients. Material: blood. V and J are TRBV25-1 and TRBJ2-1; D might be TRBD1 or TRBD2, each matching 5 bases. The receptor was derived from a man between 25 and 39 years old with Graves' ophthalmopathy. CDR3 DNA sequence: TGTGCCAGCAGTGACGGGACGGCCTGCAATGAGCAGTTCTTC. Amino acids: CASSDGTACNEQFF.